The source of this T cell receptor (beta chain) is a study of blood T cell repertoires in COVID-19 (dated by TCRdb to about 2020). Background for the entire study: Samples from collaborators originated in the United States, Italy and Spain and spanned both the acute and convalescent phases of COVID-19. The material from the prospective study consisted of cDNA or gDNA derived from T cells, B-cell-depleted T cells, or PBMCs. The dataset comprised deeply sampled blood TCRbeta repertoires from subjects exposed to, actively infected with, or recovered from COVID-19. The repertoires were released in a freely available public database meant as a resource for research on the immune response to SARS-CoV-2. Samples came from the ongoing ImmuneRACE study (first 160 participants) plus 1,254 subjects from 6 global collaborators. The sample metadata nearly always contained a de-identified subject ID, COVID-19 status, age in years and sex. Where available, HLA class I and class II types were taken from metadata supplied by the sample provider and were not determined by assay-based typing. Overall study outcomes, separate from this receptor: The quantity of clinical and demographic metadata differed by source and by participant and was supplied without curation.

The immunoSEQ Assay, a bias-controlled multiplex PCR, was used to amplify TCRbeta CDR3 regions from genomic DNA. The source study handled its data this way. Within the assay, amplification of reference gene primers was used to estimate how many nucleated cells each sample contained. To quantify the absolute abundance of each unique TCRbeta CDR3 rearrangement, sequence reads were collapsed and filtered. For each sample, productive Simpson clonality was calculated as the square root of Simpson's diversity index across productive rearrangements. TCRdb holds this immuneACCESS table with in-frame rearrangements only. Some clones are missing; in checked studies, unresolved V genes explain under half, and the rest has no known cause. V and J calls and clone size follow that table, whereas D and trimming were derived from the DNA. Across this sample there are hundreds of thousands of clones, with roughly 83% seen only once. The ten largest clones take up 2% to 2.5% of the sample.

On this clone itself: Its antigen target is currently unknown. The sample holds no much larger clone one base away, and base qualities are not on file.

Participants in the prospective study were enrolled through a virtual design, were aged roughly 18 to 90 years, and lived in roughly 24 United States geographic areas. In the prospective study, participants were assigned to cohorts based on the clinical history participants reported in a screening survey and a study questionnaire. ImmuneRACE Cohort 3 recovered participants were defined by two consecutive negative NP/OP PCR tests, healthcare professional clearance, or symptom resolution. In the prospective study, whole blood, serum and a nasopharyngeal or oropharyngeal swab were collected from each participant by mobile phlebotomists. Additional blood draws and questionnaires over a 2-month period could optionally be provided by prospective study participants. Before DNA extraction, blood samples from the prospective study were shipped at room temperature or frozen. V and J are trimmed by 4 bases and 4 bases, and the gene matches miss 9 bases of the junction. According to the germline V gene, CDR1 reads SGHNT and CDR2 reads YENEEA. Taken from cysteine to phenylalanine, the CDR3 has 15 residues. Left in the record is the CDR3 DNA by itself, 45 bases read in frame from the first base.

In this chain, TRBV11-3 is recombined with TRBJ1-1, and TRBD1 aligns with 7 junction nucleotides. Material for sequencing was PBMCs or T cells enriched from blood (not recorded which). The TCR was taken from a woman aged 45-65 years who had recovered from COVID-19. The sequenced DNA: TGTGCCAGCAGCTCCCACAGGGGAGGAGGCACTGAAGCTTTCTTT. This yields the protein CASSSHRGGGTEAFF.